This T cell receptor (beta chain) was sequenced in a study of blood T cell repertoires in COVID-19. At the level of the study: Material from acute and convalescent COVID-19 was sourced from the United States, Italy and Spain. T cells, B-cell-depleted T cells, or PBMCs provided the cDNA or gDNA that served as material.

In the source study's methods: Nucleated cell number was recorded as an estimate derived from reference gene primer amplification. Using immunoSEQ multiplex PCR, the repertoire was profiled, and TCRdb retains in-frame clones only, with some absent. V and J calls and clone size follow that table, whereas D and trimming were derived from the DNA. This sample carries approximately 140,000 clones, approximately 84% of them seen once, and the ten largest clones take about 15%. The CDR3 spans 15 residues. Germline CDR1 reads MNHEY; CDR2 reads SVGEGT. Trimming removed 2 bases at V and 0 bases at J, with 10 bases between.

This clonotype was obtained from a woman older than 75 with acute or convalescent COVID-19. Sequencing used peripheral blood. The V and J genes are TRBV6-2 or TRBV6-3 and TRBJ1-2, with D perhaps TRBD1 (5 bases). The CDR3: CASSYPGRANYGYTF. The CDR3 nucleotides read TGTGCCAGCAGTTACCCGGGCAGGGCTAACTATGGCTACACCTTC.